This TCR beta chain was obtained from a study of shared T cell receptors in the human thymus. This table comes from immunoSEQ multiplex PCR, and its TCRdb copy is limited to in-frame clones, with some not included. The table includes approximately 580,000 clones, around 78% detected once. Germline CDR1 is GTSNPN and CDR2 is SVGIG (reference sequence). This CDR3 contains 14 residues. J lost 5 bases, V lost 2 bases, and 3 bases had no gene match. The sample was also linked to a second study, of human thymus T cells. In that study: Corrective surgery for congenital heart defects was being performed on the healthy Finnish infants who were the donors. Unrelated individuals reportedly shared highly overlapping thymic TCR repertoires.

The chain couples TRBV30 to TRBJ2-1, with TRBD2 matching 10 bases. Sequencing used thymocytes. The source is a boy younger than two with a congenital heart defect. This CDR3 is CAWSCTSGNNEQFF. In DNA form, the CDR3 reads TGTGCCTGGAGTTGTACTAGCGGGAACAATGAGCAGTTCTTC. The full variable domain, rest sourced from reference TRBV30 and TRBJ2-1, is SQTIHQWPATLVQPVGSPLSLECTVEGTSNPNLYWYRQAAGRGLQLLFYSVGIGQISSEVPQNLSASRPQDRQFILSSKKLLLSDSGFYLCAWSCTSGNNEQFFGPGTRLTVL.